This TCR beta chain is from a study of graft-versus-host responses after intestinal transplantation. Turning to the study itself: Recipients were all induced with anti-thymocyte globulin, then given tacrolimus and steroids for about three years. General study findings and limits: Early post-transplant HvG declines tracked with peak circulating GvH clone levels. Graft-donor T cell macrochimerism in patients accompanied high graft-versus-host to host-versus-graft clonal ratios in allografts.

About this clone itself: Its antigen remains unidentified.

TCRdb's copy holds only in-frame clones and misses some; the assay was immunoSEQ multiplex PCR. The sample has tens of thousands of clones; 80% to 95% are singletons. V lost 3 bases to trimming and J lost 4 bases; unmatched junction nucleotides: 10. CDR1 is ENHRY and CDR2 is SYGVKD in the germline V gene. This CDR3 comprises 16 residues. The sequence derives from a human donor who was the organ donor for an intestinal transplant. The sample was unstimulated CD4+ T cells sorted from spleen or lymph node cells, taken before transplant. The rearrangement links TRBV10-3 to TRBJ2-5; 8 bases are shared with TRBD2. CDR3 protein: CAISDTPGGRSETQYF. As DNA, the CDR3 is TGTGCCATCAGTGATACTCCTGGCGGGAGGTCAGAGACCCAGTACTTC.